This is a list of T cell receptor beta chains from one sample in a study of beta chain features in type 1 diabetes. Clones were sequenced by immunoSEQ multiplex PCR, and TCRdb holds only the in-frame ones, with some missing. The sample lists hundreds of thousands of clones; 14% were seen once. The source material was central memory CD4+ T cells from blood. The receptors stem from a man aged 25 to 45 in good health. The CDR3 runs from the conserved cysteine through the conserved F or W. Each record gives: CDR3 protein, CDR3 DNA, D gene, V gene, J gene, clone size. D genes are given only for firm matches. For some rows the clone size is stated as once, few or many, or as a class when expanded; others skip it.

CDR3aa: CASSLVLQETQYF
CDR3nt: TGTGCCAGCTCACTAGTACTACAAGAGACCCAGTACTTC
d_gene: .
v_gene: TRBV18
j_gene: TRBJ2-5
abundance: few

CDR3aa: CASSRRVGTGELFF
CDR3nt: TGTGCCAGCAGCCGCAGGGTTGGCACCGGGGAGCTGTTTTTT
d_gene: .
v_gene: TRBV7-9
j_gene: TRBJ2-2
abundance: .

CDR3aa: CASSLGLGQETQYF
CDR3nt: TGTGCCAGCAGCTTAGGTCTAGGACAAGAGACCCAGTACTTC
d_gene: .
v_gene: TRBV7-2
j_gene: TRBJ2-5
abundance: .

CDR3aa: CASRAGFGYTF
CDR3nt: TGTGCCAGCAGAGCGGGTTTCGGCTACACCTTC
d_gene: .
v_gene: TRBV27
j_gene: TRBJ1-2
abundance: .

CDR3aa: CASSLVAAAYEQYF
CDR3nt: TGTGCCAGCAGCTTAGTGGCAGCAGCCTACGAGCAGTACTTC
d_gene: .
v_gene: TRBV7-2
j_gene: TRBJ2-7
abundance: .

CDR3aa: CAISDSPREPQHF
CDR3nt: TGTGCCATCAGTGACAGCCCAAGGGAGCCCCAGCATTTT
d_gene: .
v_gene: TRBV10-3
j_gene: TRBJ1-5
abundance: many

CDR3aa: CASTPGVDEQFF
CDR3nt: TGTGCCAGCACCCCCGGGGTCGATGAGCAGTTCTTC
d_gene: .
v_gene: TRBV5-8
j_gene: TRBJ2-1
abundance: few

CDR3aa: CASVTTGNTEAFF
CDR3nt: TGTGCCAGCGTTACAACAGGGAACACTGAAGCTTTCTTT
d_gene: .
v_gene: TRBV6-6
j_gene: TRBJ1-1
abundance: few

CDR3aa: CASSFSGIANEQYF
CDR3nt: TGTGCCAGCAGCTTTTCGGGGATAGCAAACGAGCAGTACTTC
d_gene: .
v_gene: TRBV7-9
j_gene: TRBJ2-7
abundance: few

CDR3aa: CASRSFETQYF
CDR3nt: TGTGCCAGCAGGTCATTCGAGACCCAGTACTTC
d_gene: .
v_gene: TRBV6-6
j_gene: TRBJ2-5
abundance: few

CDR3aa: CASTSGGGGNQPQHF
CDR3nt: TGTGCCAGTACGTCAGGGGGGGGCGGCAATCAGCCCCAGCATTTT
d_gene: TRBD1
v_gene: TRBV19
j_gene: TRBJ1-5
abundance: many

CDR3aa: CASSFDRAGELFF
CDR3nt: TGTGCCAGCAGCTTCGACAGGGCCGGGGAGCTGTTTTTT
d_gene: TRBD1
v_gene: TRBV7-8
j_gene: TRBJ2-2
abundance: .

CDR3aa: CASSLKASGGAGELFF
CDR3nt: TGCGCCAGCAGCTTGAAAGCTAGCGGGGGTGCCGGGGAGCTGTTTTTT
d_gene: TRBD2
v_gene: TRBV5-1
j_gene: TRBJ2-2
abundance: .

CDR3aa: CASRGRGSENEQFF
CDR3nt: TGCGCCAGCAGGGGGCGGGGGTCTGAAAATGAGCAGTTCTTC
d_gene: TRBD2
v_gene: TRBV5-1
j_gene: TRBJ2-1
abundance: .

CDR3aa: CASSSLFAPDGNYGYTF
CDR3nt: TGTGCCAGCAGTTCCCTTTTCGCACCCGACGGTAACTATGGCTACACCTTC
d_gene: .
v_gene: TRBV27
j_gene: TRBJ1-2
abundance: few